The 20 T cell receptor beta chains reported below all come from one sample, sequenced in a study of graft-versus-host responses after intestinal transplantation. The data were produced by immunoSEQ multiplex PCR, yet TCRdb's version contains in-frame clones alone and is incomplete. This table holds some 64,000 clones, more than 90% found once. These receptors lack a known antigen. This specimen consisted of unstimulated CD8+ T cells sorted from spleen or lymph node cells, obtained before transplant. The receptors come from a human donor who was the organ donor for an intestinal transplant.

This clone appeared a single time. J is TRBJ2-5 and V is TRBV28; D gene uncertain. Germline V gene lookup returns CDR1 MDHEN and CDR2 SYDVKM. This CDR3 comprises 14 residues. The V end was cut by 4 bases, the J end by 2 bases, with 11 bases between. The CDR3, as DNA: TGTGCCAGCAGTTCTACTCTATTACAAGAGACCCAGTACTTC. It specifies CASSSTLLQETQYF.

This chain links TRBV5-6 with TRBJ2-5; unclear D gene. The CDR3 contains 15 residues. Trimming left V 0 bases short and J 1 base short, with 10 bases between. Germline CDR1 SGHDT, CDR2 YYEEEE. The CDR3 sequence: CASSLVRRTQETQYF. CDR3 bases: TGTGCCAGCAGCTTGGTACGGAGAACCCAAGAGACCCAGTACTTC.

This sequence joins TRBV5-5 and TRBJ2-7, with 8 positions matching TRBD2. The ends lost 0 bases at V and 6 bases at J; junction bases unmatched: 5. Germline V gene sequence: CDR1 SGHKS, CDR2 YYEKEE (reference sequence). The CDR3 spans 14 residues. The CDR3 region is CASSLEGLAPEQYF. The CDR3 DNA sequence: TGTGCCAGCAGCTTGGAAGGACTAGCCCCCGAGCAGTACTTC.

This clone has a single count. The chain's CDR3 is CASSFLRQGRTEAFF. CDR3 bases: TGTGCCAGCAGTTTCCTACGACAGGGAAGGACTGAAGCTTTCTTT. The V and J genes are TRBV28 and TRBJ1-1; 7 nucleotides align to TRBD1. CDR3 length equals 15 residues. V lost 3 bases, J lost 5 bases, and 9 bases stayed unmatched. The germline V gene has CDR1 MDHEN and CDR2 SYDVKM.

The CDR3 DNA reads as TGTGCCAGCACCAACGGGCTAGCGGGAGTTACCGGGGAGCTGTTTTTT. It translates to CASTNGLAGVTGELFF. The chain combines TRBV6-6 with TRBJ2-2, with TRBD2 matching 10 bases. V shed 7 bases and J 5 bases; nucleotides not matched to a gene: 10. From germline, CDR1 is MNHNY and CDR2 SVGAGI (reference sequence). CDR3 length: 16 amino acids.

The J gene is TRBJ2-2, the V gene TRBV15; a weak D match, TRBD2 (5 bases). Trimming took 5 bases from V and 0 from J, leaving 10 bases between them. The V gene's germline CDR1 is LNHNV and CDR2 YYDKDF (reference sequence). The CDR3 sequence is 15 residues long. CDR3 nucleotides: TGTGCCACCAGCGCGGGCCCTTCGAACACCGGGGAGCTGTTTTTT. It is translated as CATSAGPSNTGELFF.

The rearrangement uses TRBV7-3 and TRBJ2-3; 7 bases match TRBD2. Per germline, CDR1 SGHTA and CDR2 FQGTGA. Germline trimming cut 2 bases from V and 5 bases from J; bases unmatched to any gene: 13. The CDR3 extends over 17 amino acids. CDR3 loop: CASSLGVGGSEGDTQYF. In DNA form, the CDR3 reads TGTGCCAGCAGCTTAGGCGTGGGCGGGAGCGAAGGAGATACGCAGTATTTT.

Regarding this clone: At one boundary the junction diverges from the germline segment, which might be a read error. The J gene is TRBJ2-5, the V gene TRBV5-8, with D maybe TRBD1 (5 bases). Germline V lookup: CDR1 SGHTS, CDR2 YDEGEE. This CDR3 has 16 amino acids. The CDR3 here is CASSLDQGPVQETQYF. DNA for the CDR3: TGTGCCAGCAGTTTGGATCAGGGCCCGGTTCAGGAGACCCAGTACTTC.

The CDR3 DNA is TGTGCCAGCAGTGAAACCGTGGGACTAGCGGGAGGAAGCACCGGGGAGCTGTTTTTT. It specifies CASSETVGLAGGSTGELFF. The V gene is TRBV6-1, the J gene TRBJ2-2, with 15 bases matching TRBD2. Germline CDR1 is MNHNS and CDR2 is SASEGT. This CDR3 is 19 amino acids long. J was trimmed by 4 bases and V by 2 bases; bases with no gene match: 8.

This chain links TRBV10-3 with TRBJ2-1, with TRBD2 identical over 12 bases. The CDR3 is 16 residues long. CDR1 and CDR2 (germline): ENHRY, SYGVKD. V shed 11 bases, J shed 4 bases, and the junction held 12 bases outside the gene matches. CDR3 DNA: TGTGCCGTCCGGACTAGCGGGAAAAATTTGTACAATGAGCAGTTCTTC. Translation gives CAVRTSGKNLYNEQFF.

The J gene is TRBJ1-1, the V gene TRBV4-2; the D gene is possibly TRBD1 (6 bases). This CDR3 has 14 amino acids. The V and J ends lost 5 bases and 5 bases respectively, with 15 bases between them. Germline V gene data show CDR1 as LGHNA and CDR2 as YNFKEQ. In DNA, the CDR3 is TGTGCCAGCAGCACACAACAGGGAAGTACTGAAGCTTTCTTT. It codes for CASSTQQGSTEAFF.

This rearrangement joins TRBV27 to TRBJ2-7; 11 bases are shared with TRBD2. The V gene's germline CDR1 is MNHEY and CDR2 SMNVEV (reference sequence). V gave up 2 bases and J gave up 0 bases; unmatched junction bases: 3. The CDR3 has 16 amino acids. The CDR3 protein is CASSLGGLAASYEQYF. DNA of the CDR3: TGTGCCAGCAGTTTAGGGGGACTAGCGGCCTCCTACGAGCAGTACTTC.

This sequence joins TRBV7-9 and TRBJ2-7, with 8 bases fitting TRBD1. V was pared by 6 bases and J by 5 bases, with 6 bases of the junction left unmatched. Germline V lookup: CDR1 SEHNR, CDR2 FQNEAQ (reference sequence). CDR3 length: 13 residues. CDR3 sequence reads: CASSPGQGHEQYF. The CDR3 coding sequence is TGTGCCAGCAGTCCTGGACAGGGACACGAGCAGTACTTC.

This chain links TRBV9 with TRBJ2-1; 8 bases line up with TRBD2. The CDR3 has 16 residues. Looked up from germline, CDR1 is SGDLS and CDR2 is YYNGEE. The J segment lost 7 bases and the V segment lost 4 bases, leaving 13 bases of the junction unmatched. CDR3 region: CASSPKAQRESNEQFF. DNA of the CDR3: TGTGCCAGCAGCCCGAAGGCCCAGCGGGAGTCGAATGAGCAGTTCTTC.

This chain connects TRBV7-9 to TRBJ2-2; TRBD2 agrees at 9 bases. The CDR3 covers 17 residues. Germline trimming cut 1 base from V and 1 base from J; bases unmatched to any gene: 4. Germline V gives CDR1 SEHNR, CDR2 FQNEAQ (reference sequence). CDR3 in amino acids: CASSLGETSGNTGELFF. For the CDR3, the DNA is TGTGCCAGCAGCTTAGGGGAGACTAGCGGGAACACCGGGGAGCTGTTTTTT.

The V call is TRBV27, the J call TRBJ2-2; the match to TRBD1 covers 7 bases. Germline values: CDR1 MNHEY, CDR2 SMNVEV (reference sequence). The CDR3 is 16 amino acids. V gave up 6 bases and J gave up 6 bases; unmatched junction bases: 13. CDR3 bases: TGTGCCAGCAGGACCCTGGAGACAGGGCGTCCCGGGGAGCTGTTTTTT. Protein product: CASRTLETGRPGELFF.

This chain links TRBV19 with TRBJ2-1; D not certain. CDR1 is LNHDA and CDR2 is SQIVND in the germline V gene (reference sequence). The V end lost 1 base, the J end lost 0 bases, and 10 bases lay between the germline ends. The CDR3 runs to 16 residues. The CDR3 is CASSIGPPNSYNEQFF. CDR3 sequence (DNA): TGTGCCAGTAGTATAGGGCCTCCGAACTCCTACAATGAGCAGTTCTTC.

This chain uses TRBV7-6 with TRBJ1-2; TRBD1 matches at 7 bases. J lost 4 bases, V lost 5 bases, and 1 base had no gene match. Per germline, CDR1 SGHVS and CDR2 FNYEAQ. This CDR3 comprises 12 residues. CDR3 region: CASSPGGYGYTF. The CDR3 DNA reads as TGTGCCAGCAGCCCAGGGGGCTATGGCTACACCTTC.

CDR3 region: CASSLRPRVGGTDEKLFF. For the CDR3, the DNA is TGTGCCAGCAGCTTACGACCCCGAGTCGGCGGCACTGATGAAAAACTGTTTTTT. The rearrangement joins TRBV7-8 to TRBJ1-4, with no clear D. The V end lost 2 bases, the J end lost 6 bases, and 22 bases lay between the germline ends. The CDR3 is 18 amino acids. Looked up from germline, CDR1 is SGHVS and CDR2 is FQNEAQ.

This chain joins TRBV28 and TRBJ1-4, with 10 nucleotides matching TRBD1. Trimming removed 1 base from V and 8 bases from J; junction bases left unmatched: 10. This CDR3 contains 17 residues. Germline V CDR1 and CDR2: MDHEN, SYDVKM. This CDR3 reads CASSLFVRTGGREKLFF. The CDR3 DNA reads as TGTGCCAGCAGTTTATTCGTCAGGACAGGGGGTAGGGAAAAACTGTTTTTT.